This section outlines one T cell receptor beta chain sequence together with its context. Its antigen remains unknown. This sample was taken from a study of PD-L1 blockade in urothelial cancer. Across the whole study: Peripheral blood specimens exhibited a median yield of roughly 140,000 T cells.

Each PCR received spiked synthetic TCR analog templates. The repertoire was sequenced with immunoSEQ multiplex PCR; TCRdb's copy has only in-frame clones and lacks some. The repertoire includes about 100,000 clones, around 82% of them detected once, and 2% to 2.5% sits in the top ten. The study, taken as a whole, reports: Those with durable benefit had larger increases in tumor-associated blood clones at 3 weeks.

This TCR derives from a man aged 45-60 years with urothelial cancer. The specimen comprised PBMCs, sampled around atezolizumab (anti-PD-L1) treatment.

The CDR3 DNA reads as TGTGCCAGCAGTTTGGGAGGCGCGCAAGAAGCTTTCTTT. Its protein is CASSLGGAQEAFF. This chain links TRBV28 with TRBJ1-1; D is uncertain. This CDR3 has 13 amino acids. Trimming cost V 3 bases and J 8 bases, with 13 bases left between them. The germline gives CDR1 MDHEN, CDR2 SYDVKM.